The present T cell receptor beta chain was sequenced within a study of PD-1 blockade in classical Hodgkin lymphoma. Profiling relied on immunoSEQ multiplex PCR, and the TCRdb table lists in-frame clones only, not all of them. This sample has about 93,000 clones, with 78% found just once. Trimming took off 0 bases at V and 9 bases at J, with 5 bases between the two ends. The CDR3 covers 11 residues. Per the germline V gene, CDR1 is MGHRA and CDR2 is YSYEKL. The time point here: cycle 4 day 1 (C4D1), after more than five weeks of nivolumab. All trial patients relapsed after autologous stem cell transplantation.

This clonotype originated in a human donor with classical Hodgkin lymphoma. Sample: peripheral blood mononuclear cells (PBMCs), taken before the fourth cycle of nivolumab. The chain is built from TRBV4-1 and TRBJ1-2; D is unresolved. In DNA, the CDR3 is TGCGCCAGCAGCCAAGAAGGAAGCTACACCTTC. Translation: CASSQEGSYTF.